These T cell receptor beta chains were read from a single sample in a study of blood T cell repertoires in COVID-19. Sequenced by immunoSEQ multiplex PCR; TCRdb stores in-frame clones only, minus some. The table has some 40,000 clones, around 85% seen once. The sample comprised peripheral blood. The origin of the receptors is a man in his 70s with acute or convalescent COVID-19. CDR3s include the opening cysteine and the closing phenylalanine or tryptophan. Fields, in order: V gene, D gene, clone size, J gene, CDR3 length, CDR3 DNA, CDR3 protein. A D gene is named only where the DNA matches it firmly. Size is stated for part of the rows, as once, few or many counts, or as a class when the clone is expanded.

TRBV19	NA	NA	TRBJ1-6	14	TGTGCCAGTAGTTCCGGAGGGTATAATTCACCCCTCCACTTT	CASSSGGYNSPLHF
TRBV12-3/TRBV12-4	NA	NA	TRBJ1-1	13	TGTGCCAGCAGTTTCTCGGGGAACACTGAAGCTTTCTTT	CASSFSGNTEAFF
TRBV30	NA	NA	TRBJ1-1	10	TGTGCCTCTGCGGAGGTTGAAGCTTTCTTT	CASAEVEAFF
TRBV7-2	NA	NA	TRBJ1-4	15	TGTGCCAGCAGCCTCCAACGGGTGACTAATGAAAAACTGTTTTTT	CASSLQRVTNEKLFF
TRBV3-1/TRBV3-2	TRBD1	NA	TRBJ1-4	14	TGTGCCAGCAGGCGTACAGGGGATGGTGAAAAACTGTTTTTT	CASRRTGDGEKLFF
TRBV5-6	TRBD1	NA	TRBJ1-5	14	TGTGCCAGCAGCGTGACAGGGGGCCTTCAGCCCCAGCATTTT	CASSVTGGLQPQHF
TRBV18	TRBD1	few	TRBJ1-3	15	TGTGCCAGCTCACCCGACAGGGCCTCTGGAAACACCATATATTTT	CASSPDRASGNTIYF
TRBV3-1/TRBV3-2	NA	NA	TRBJ2-6	15	TGTGCCAGCAGCCAAGGCGGCCCTTCGGCCAACGTCCTGACTTTC	CASSQGGPSANVLTF
TRBV19	NA	NA	TRBJ2-3	16	TGTGCCAGTAGTGGGGGCGGGTTACCCGGTGGAGATACGCAGTATTTT	CASSGGGLPGGDTQYF
TRBV7-2	NA	once	TRBJ1-5	14	TGTGCCAGCAGCTTAGGGGCAGGGTTTCAGCCCCAGCATTTT	CASSLGAGFQPQHF
TRBV27	TRBD2	NA	TRBJ2-3	16	TGTGCCAGCAGTCCACGACTAGCGGTTGACACAGATACGCAGTATTTT	CASSPRLAVDTDTQYF
TRBV7-2	NA	few	TRBJ2-1	14	TGTGCCAGCAGCTTGGAGAGCAGGGGTAGTGAGCAGTTCTTC	CASSLESRGSEQFF
TRBV2	NA	NA	TRBJ1-2	15	TGTGCCAGCAGTGCCCAGGCCCCCGTGAGCTATGGCTACACCTTC	CASSAQAPVSYGYTF
TRBV9	NA	NA	TRBJ1-2	13	TGTGCCAGCAGCGTAGAACACAGAGATGGCTACACCTTC	CASSVEHRDGYTF
TRBV28	NA	NA	TRBJ2-2	19	TGTGCCAGCAGTTTTATGGGCAACAGGGCTCAATCACTTAGCAGGGAGCTGTTTTTT	CASSFMGNRAQSLSRELFF